A selection of T cell receptor beta chains follows, all from one sample in a study of blood T cells in healthy people across ages. Each CDR3 protein gets one entry after TCRdb re-called the 5' RACE reads with MiXCR. The table includes about 1.1 million distinct CDR3 sequences, less than 45% detected once. Sequenced material: blood. The receptors derive from a man between 18 and 35 years old in good health. Each CDR3 is given with its conserved first and last residue.

v_call cdr3_aa
TRBV6-2/TRBV6-3 CASSSPNTQYF
TRBV4-3 CASSQDPGTGADTQYF
TRBV7-9 CASSLAAGAGNIQYF
TRBV29-1 CSVGRRTEAFF
TRBV6-5 CASSYSKNSYNEQFF
TRBV5-6 CASSRTSPGTGELFF
TRBV7-2 CASSLAVGGSNEQYF
TRBV20-1 CSARGGTAYTGELFF
TRBV2 CATQITGYEQYF
TRBV29-1 CSVRTLGTNEQFF
TRBV27 CASRGSQGAPEQYF
TRBV29-1 CSVEVGGGREKLFF
TRBV20-1 CSAETSGYTGELFF
TRBV6-1 CASSHRVYYRSYNEQFF
TRBV5-4 CASSLAGRGPGELFF
TRBV4-2 CASSQGDRPEPFF
TRBV5-1 CASSERTGSYNEQFF
TRBV7-2 CASSPGLAESNYNEQFF
TRBV20-1 CSASELGINEQYF
TRBV27 CASSLSSIGGNEQFF
TRBV28 CASSPRQGWEGDTQYF
TRBV7-2 CASSYSTGVNTEAFF
TRBV4-1 CASSPLNTGTNEQYF
TRBV9 CASSVTGASGELFF
TRBV20-1 CSAEDRYSNQPQHF
TRBV20-1 CSASQGGSYNEQFF
TRBV20-1 CSASDFGGAAGYTF
TRBV10-3 CAISGRQGVVNNEQFF
TRBV7-2 CASSLTGGFGNEQFF
TRBV6-6 CASSRLTSGGYNEQYF
TRBV12-3/TRBV12-4 CASSPTGQYYEQYF
TRBV9 CASSPPDRPSNQPQHF
TRBV7-9 CASSLAGIRDEQYF
TRBV19 CASSIRSFGEAFF
TRBV28 CASRSGGVSDQPQHF
TRBV6-1 CASSAGTLPPTDEKLFF
TRBV5-1 CASSSILQGATETQYF
TRBV11-2 CASSLVGTGTPTDTQYF
TRBV9 CASSPRTSGGDRTDTQYF
TRBV27 CASSLKGQGWSDAQYF
TRBV12-3/TRBV12-4 CASSRAPRTDTQYF
TRBV4-1 CASSQDLERNTIYF
TRBV5-1 CASSFTSGAIMADTQYF
TRBV10-3 CAISRDGVNTGELFF
TRBV12-3/TRBV12-4 CTSSQLDRGYNSPLHF
TRBV6-1 CASSVEGRDRGRNEQYF
TRBV6-1 CASNPQGFQETQYF
TRBV12-3/TRBV12-4 CASRPDPGELFF
TRBV30 CACRTGNTDTQYF
TRBV12-3/TRBV12-4 CASSLVRYQPQHF
TRBV20-1 CSAERDRVSSNQPQHF
TRBV6-2/TRBV6-3 CASSIFGGELFF
TRBV27 CASSLGRELVEAFF
TRBV4-1 CASSQYRDRGPNEQFF
TRBV3-1 CASSQGTGEGYTF
TRBV20-1 CSAAGGWQETQYF
TRBV4-1 CASSQEWAQSYNEQFF
TRBV28 CASSFRSGHYEQYF
TRBV6-1 CATQNRGGITDTQYF